Listed below are T cell receptor beta chains from one sample, sequenced in a study of tumor-infiltrating lymphocytes in primary liver carcinoma. TCRdb processed the multiplex PCR reads anew with MiXCR; each CDR3 protein has one entry. The sample includes about 330,000 distinct CDR3 sequences, less than 70% seen only once; the top ten take roughly 6%. What was sequenced was peripheral blood. The source of these receptors is a man aged 35 to 55 with primary liver carcinoma and hepatitis B virus infection. Each CDR3 is given with its conserved first and last residue. D genes are given only for firm matches. The size entry is marked missing in some rows and otherwise reads once, few, many or a size class.

abundance | d_gene | j_gene | v_gene | CDR3aa | CDR3nt
many | NA | TRBJ1-4 | TRBV10-2 | CASSPDTNEKLFF | TGCGCCAGCAGCCCGGACACGAATGAAAAACTGTTTTTT
few | NA | TRBJ2-1 | TRBV6-5 | CASSYLTGLYNEQFF | TGTGCCAGCAGTTACCTTACAGGCCTCTACAATGAGCAGTTCTTC
NA | NA | TRBJ1-1 | TRBV5-5 | CASETSQNTEAFF | TGTGCCAGTGAGACAAGTCAGAACACTGAAGCTTTCTTT
NA | NA | TRBJ2-7 | TRBV9 | CASTSTLDAYEQYF | TGTGCCAGCACCTCAACCCTTGACGCCTACGAGCAGTACTTC
once | NA | TRBJ2-2 | TRBV11-2 | CASNFRESNTGELFF | TGTGCCAGCAACTTTAGGGAATCGAACACCGGGGAGCTGTTTTTT
NA | NA | TRBJ2-7 | TRBV6-2/TRBV6-3 | CASSYSLYPDGNTYEQYF | TGTGCTAGCAGTTACTCGTTATATCCGGACGGAAATACCTACGAGCAGTACTTC
many | TRBD1 | TRBJ2-2 | TRBV13 | CASSSRTGGTGELFF | TGTGCCAGCAGCTCAAGGACAGGGGGCACCGGGGAGCTGTTTTTT
many | TRBD1 | TRBJ2-7 | TRBV6-5 | CASSNSGGSSYEQYF | TGTGCCAGCAGTAATTCAGGGGGATCTTCCTACGAGCAGTACTTC
once | TRBD2 | TRBJ2-7 | TRBV11-2 | CTCSSGAAGGLYEQYF | TGTACCTGCAGCTCCGGGGCGGCGGGAGGACTTTACGAGCAGTACTTC
NA | NA | TRBJ1-4 | TRBV28 | CASSNRDGSNEKLFF | TGTGCCAGCAGTAACCGGGACGGCTCGAATGAAAAACTGTTTTTT
NA | NA | TRBJ2-3 | TRBV11-2 | CASSLLRYADTHYF | TGTGCCAGCAGCTTACTCCGGTACGCAGATACGCACTATTTC
NA | NA | TRBJ2-3 | TRBV12-3/TRBV12-4 | CASSIGRSRTDTQYF | TGTGCCAGCAGTATTGGCAGGAGTCGGACAGATACGCAGTATTTT
NA | NA | TRBJ1-4 | TRBV30 | CAGERGEKLFF | TGTGCCGGTGAGCGAGGTGAAAAACTGTTTTTT
NA | TRBD2 | TRBJ2-1 | TRBV6-5 | CVSSTRLARTYNEQFF | TGTGTCAGCAGTACTAGACTAGCTAGAACCTACAATGAGCAGTTCTTC
NA | TRBD1 | TRBJ2-2 | TRBV11-2 | CASSRDRGIGELFF | TGTGCCAGCAGCAGGGACAGGGGGATCGGGGAGCTGTTTTTT
NA | NA | TRBJ2-5 | TRBV29-1 | CSVEGRSIQETQYF | TGCAGCGTTGAAGGTCGGTCAATCCAAGAGACCCAGTACTTC
many | TRBD1 | TRBJ1-5 | TRBV6-2/TRBV6-3 | CASRGDRGLTQPQHF | TGTGCCAGCAGAGGGGACAGGGGATTGACGCAGCCCCAGCATTTT
many | NA | TRBJ2-7 | TRBV14 | CASSQSGKNYEQYF | TGTGCCAGCAGCCAGTCCGGGAAAAACTACGAGCAGTACTTC
many | NA | TRBJ2-5 | TRBV4-2 | CASSQARGAETQYF | TGTGCCAGCAGCCAAGCACGGGGGGCAGAGACCCAGTACTTC
NA | NA | TRBJ2-1 | TRBV11-1 | CASFSTLSTGEQFF | TGTGCCAGCTTCAGTACCCTTTCGACGGGTGAGCAGTTCTTC
NA | TRBD2 | TRBJ2-1 | TRBV7-9 | CASRTSGTPYNEQLF | TGTGCCAGCAGGACCAGCGGGACCCCCTACAATGAGCAGCTCTTC
NA | TRBD1 | TRBJ2-1 | TRBV5-4 | CASGRDRVINEQFF | TGTGCCAGCGGTAGAGACAGGGTGATCAATGAGCAGTTCTTC
many | TRBD2 | TRBJ2-1 | TRBV6-1 | CASSPFSAGGGYNEQFF | TGTGCCAGCAGCCCCTTTTCGGCGGGAGGAGGCTACAATGAGCAGTTCTTC
many | TRBD1 | TRBJ2-1 | TRBV10-3 | CAISGGQVDEQFF | TGTGCCATCAGCGGTGGACAGGTCGATGAGCAGTTCTTC
NA | NA | TRBJ2-7 | TRBV11-2 | CASSLHDRGITYELYF | TGTGCCAGCAGCTTACATGACCGGGGGATAACCTACGAGCTGTACTTC
NA | NA | TRBJ2-3 | TRBV11-2 | CVGGARGPADTQYF | TGTGTCGGAGGGGCACGGGGGCCCGCAGATACGCAGTATTTT
NA | NA | TRBJ1-2 | TRBV5-5 | CASSLNWERNYGYTF | TGTGCCAGCAGCTTGAATTGGGAGAGGAACTATGGCTACACCTTC
NA | TRBD2 | TRBJ2-2 | TRBV11-2 | CASSFLREIAGELLF | TGTGCCAGCAGCTTCTTGCGGGAGATTGCCGGGGAGCTGTTATTC
NA | NA | TRBJ2-2 | TRBV6-2/TRBV6-3 | CASRLEQTNTGELFF | TGTGCCAGCCGTCTGGAACAGACGAACACCGGGGAGCTGTTTTTT
many | NA | TRBJ2-2 | TRBV6-5 | CASSSQGVVTGELFF | TGTGCCAGCAGCTCACAGGGCGTCGTCACCGGGGAGCTGTTTTTT
NA | NA | TRBJ2-1 | TRBV4-1 | CASSQGSAEYNEHFF | TGCGCCAGCAGCCAAGGTTCTGCGGAATACAATGAGCACTTCTTC
few | NA | TRBJ2-7 | TRBV7-9 | CASSLVGDGEQYF | TGTGCCAGCAGCTTAGTTGGCGATGGCGAGCAGTACTTC
NA | NA | TRBJ1-5 | TRBV30 | CAWSVGTWHQPQHF | TGTGCCTGGAGTGTTGGTACATGGCATCAGCCCCAGCATTTT